This T cell receptor beta chain was sequenced during a study of shared clonotypes between healthy human individuals. Study overall: Researchers assigned three CD4 naive, three CD4 memory, two CD8 naive and one CD8 memory plate to each donor.

Study outcomes and limitations: In general, naive subsets displayed greater estimated richness than memory subsets did. In a few donors, around 5.5% of naive CD4 clonotypes appeared in common.

This was a deep-level run. Sequencing used immunoSEQ multiplex PCR; TCRdb keeps in-frame clones, though not all of them. This sample has around 2.5 million clones, with roughly 93% found just once. Note on this clone: Its target is unknown.

CDR3 size: 15 residues. Trimming took 3 bases from V and 1 from J; bases not matched to a gene: 4. CDR1 is SGHDT, CDR2 YYEEEE, per germline. The TCR was taken from a man aged 18 to 30 in good health. Some clones in this sample may be carry-over from other donors' samples. The genes are TRBV5-6 and TRBJ2-3; 8 bases match TRBD2. Input material: naive CD4+ T cells from PBMCs. The subset here: CD45RA+ positively selected. The CDR3 coding sequence is TGTGCCAGCAGCTCCCAGCGGGAGCGCACAGATACGCAGTATTTT. It is translated as CASSSQRERTDTQYF.